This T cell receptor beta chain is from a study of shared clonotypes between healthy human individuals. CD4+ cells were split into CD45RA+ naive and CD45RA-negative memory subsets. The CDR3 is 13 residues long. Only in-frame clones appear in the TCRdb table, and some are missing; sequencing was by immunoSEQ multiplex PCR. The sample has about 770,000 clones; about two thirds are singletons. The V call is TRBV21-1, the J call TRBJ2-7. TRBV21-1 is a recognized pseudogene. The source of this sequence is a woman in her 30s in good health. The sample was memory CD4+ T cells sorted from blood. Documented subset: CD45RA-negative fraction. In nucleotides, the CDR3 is TGTGCCAGCACCCGGACCCCTTCAGCCGAGCAGTACTTC. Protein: CASTRTPSAEQYF.